At least ten counts were recorded for the clone carrying this TCR beta chain. TCR beta CDR3 region amplification was performed from RNA transcripts. The HTBI primer set served for first-round RT-PCR of the TCR CDR3. MiXCR, run by TCRdb on the multiplex PCR reads, gives a single entry per CDR3 protein. This table holds about 610,000 distinct CDR3 sequences, about 15% found once. The CDR3 totals 16 residues. The junction had 7 bases not matched to a gene; V was cut back by 4 bases and J by 3 bases. Per the germline V gene, CDR1 is SGHRS and CDR2 is YFSETQ. These data come from a study of T cells in Graves' hyperthyroidism and ophthalmopathy.

This chain joins TRBV5-1 and TRBJ2-2; 9 bases are shared with TRBD2. The sequencing sample was made of blood. The source is a woman aged 40 to 50 with Graves' ophthalmopathy. This chain's CDR3 is CASSARTSVYTGELFF. DNA of the CDR3: TGCGCCAGCAGCGCCCGGACTAGCGTTTACACCGGGGAGCTGTTTTTT.